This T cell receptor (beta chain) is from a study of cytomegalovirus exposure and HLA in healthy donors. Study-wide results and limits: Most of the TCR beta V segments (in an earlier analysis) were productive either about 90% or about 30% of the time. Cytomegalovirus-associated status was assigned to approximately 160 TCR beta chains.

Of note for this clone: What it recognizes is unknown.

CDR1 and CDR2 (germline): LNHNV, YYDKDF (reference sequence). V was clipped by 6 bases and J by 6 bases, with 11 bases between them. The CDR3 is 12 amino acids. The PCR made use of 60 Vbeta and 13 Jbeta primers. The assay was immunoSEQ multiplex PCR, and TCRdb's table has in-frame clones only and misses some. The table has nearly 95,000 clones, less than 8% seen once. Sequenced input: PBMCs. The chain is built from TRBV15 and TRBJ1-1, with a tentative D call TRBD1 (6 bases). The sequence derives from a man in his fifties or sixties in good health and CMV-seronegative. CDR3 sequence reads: CATRQGSAEAFF. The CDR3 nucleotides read TGTGCCACCAGACAGGGATCCGCTGAAGCTTTCTTT.